Listed here is a single T cell receptor (beta chain). This specimen comes from a study of type 1 and type 2 diabetes patients. PCR was run on genomic DNA. The TCR beta CDR3 region was amplified using 30 forward and 13 reverse primers. In TCRdb, the multiplex PCR reads were re-called with MiXCR into one record per CDR3 protein. Of 270,000 or so distinct CDR3 sequences detected, roughly 50% appear once; the ten largest clones hold roughly an eighth. Trimming took 5 bases from V and 5 from J, leaving 15 bases between them. Germline-derived CDR1 and CDR2 are SGHVS and FQNEAQ. This CDR3 is 14 amino acids long.

Sequencing was done on a sample of peripheral blood mononuclear cells (PBMCs). The chain employs TRBV7-8 and TRBJ2-5; TRBD1 is a possible D gene (5 bases). This receptor was obtained from a young man with type 2 diabetes. For the CDR3, the DNA is TGTGCCAGCAGCCTCCACCGCAGGGCGGAGACCCAGTACTTC. This codes for CASSLHRRAETQYF.